This T cell receptor (beta chain) was identified during a study of T cell responses to AZD1222 COVID-19 vaccine. As for the study in general: Pooled together were second doses at about 4 or about 12 weeks.

This table comes from immunoSEQ multiplex PCR, and its TCRdb copy is limited to in-frame clones, with some not included. The sample comprises about 130,000 clones, approximately 93% of which are singletons, and 2.5% to 4% rests with the top ten. V gave up 8 bases and J gave up 2 bases, with 21 bases separating them. This CDR3 region has 16 residues. CDR1 and CDR2 from the germline V gene are ENHRY and SYGVKD. Details on this clone: Its antigen remains unknown.

Study-level results: Regions 160-218 and 743-854 dominated among vaccine-associated CD4 TCRs spanning spike. White British people made up most donors, females outnumbered males, and clonal diversity was possibly underestimated.

This chain connects TRBV10-3 to TRBJ1-2; D remains ambiguous. The sequencing here drew on peripheral blood, taken on day 0 of AZD1222 vaccination. This sequence was found in an adult in good health. The CDR3 DNA follows: TGTGCCATCTCCCCCGGGGTTAGGACGGAAAACTATGGCTACACCTTC. Residues: CAISPGVRTENYGYTF.